Listed below are T cell receptor beta chains from one sample, sequenced in a study of cytotoxic CD8 clonotypes in ibrutinib-treated CLL. Produced via immunoSEQ multiplex PCR; TCRdb's table is partial and in-frame only. The table shows 45,000 to 50,000 clones, with approximately 53% occurring only once. Sample: PBMCs, taken after 12 months of ibrutinib treatment. These receptors were obtained from a human donor with chronic lymphocytic leukemia. The conserved cysteine and the conserved F or W are not part of the CDR3 here. D genes are given only for firm matches. Some rows mark clone size as missing; the rest say once, few, many or name a class of expanded clone.

J: TRBJ2-7
D: TRBD2
V: TRBV6-1
size: -
CDR3: ASSGTSGRREQY

J: TRBJ2-3
D: TRBD1
V: TRBV27
size: few
CDR3: ASSARQGADTQY

J: TRBJ1-1
D: -
V: TRBV6-6
size: once
CDR3: ASSRQSGRQNTEAF

J: TRBJ1-3
D: -
V: TRBV6-6
size: few
CDR3: ATSTPSSGNTIY

J: TRBJ1-3
D: -
V: TRBV27
size: -
CDR3: ASSPQGPSSGNTIY

J: TRBJ2-7
D: TRBD2
V: TRBV28
size: -
CDR3: ASIGTSGRVKSYEQY

J: TRBJ1-2
D: -
V: TRBV28
size: many
CDR3: ASSLSPRGGYGYT

J: TRBJ2-7
D: TRBD1
V: TRBV27
size: many
CDR3: ASGLPGQGNNEQY

J: TRBJ2-5
D: TRBD2
V: TRBV7-3
size: -
CDR3: ASSLTGLAGEAQY

J: TRBJ2-3
D: -
V: TRBV27
size: -
CDR3: ASRPGPTDTQY

J: TRBJ2-7
D: TRBD1
V: TRBV30
size: many
CDR3: AWNRGYEQY

J: TRBJ2-1
D: -
V: TRBV14
size: -
CDR3: ASSQGLNNEQF

J: TRBJ2-5
D: -
V: TRBV28
size: -
CDR3: ASSPPLGPQETQY

J: TRBJ2-7
D: -
V: TRBV28
size: -
CDR3: ASSPFSAGPYEQY

J: TRBJ2-7
D: -
V: TRBV5-6
size: -
CDR3: ASSLSGTSYEQY

J: TRBJ2-5
D: -
V: TRBV2
size: -
CDR3: ASSPDRQETQY

J: TRBJ1-1
D: TRBD1
V: TRBV25-1
size: few
CDR3: ASSVTGTGNTEAF

J: TRBJ1-1
D: -
V: TRBV2
size: -
CDR3: ASSEEGRGISTEAF

J: TRBJ1-1
D: -
V: TRBV28
size: -
CDR3: ASSRAVSTEAF

J: TRBJ1-1
D: -
V: TRBV2
size: -
CDR3: ASSRSLNTEAF

J: TRBJ1-2
D: TRBD1
V: TRBV2
size: many
CDR3: ASQLEKTGPGYT

J: TRBJ2-3
D: -
V: TRBV6-1
size: -
CDR3: ASSWGTDTQY

J: TRBJ2-7
D: TRBD2
V: TRBV4-1
size: -
CDR3: ASSQDRGLAGGYEQY

J: TRBJ1-3
D: TRBD1
V: TRBV30
size: -
CDR3: AWRKNRDRAGNTIY

J: TRBJ2-6
D: TRBD1
V: TRBV11-1
size: once
CDR3: ASSSGQENVLT

J: TRBJ1-1
D: -
V: TRBV19
size: -
CDR3: ASREMTVETEAF

J: TRBJ2-2
D: -
V: TRBV20-1
size: few
CDR3: SARVRGELF

J: TRBJ2-7
D: -
V: TRBV10-3
size: medium-sized
CDR3: AIRSPVYEQY

J: TRBJ1-1
D: TRBD1
V: TRBV7-6
size: medium-sized
CDR3: ASSSGQANTEAF

J: TRBJ2-1
D: TRBD2
V: TRBV28
size: -
CDR3: ASSSSSGRSDEQF

J: TRBJ1-5
D: TRBD1
V: TRBV10-2
size: -
CDR3: ASSISGTAEH

J: TRBJ1-1
D: -
V: TRBV7-9
size: -
CDR3: ASSLTDSPEAF

J: TRBJ2-1
D: TRBD2
V: TRBV27
size: -
CDR3: ASSWSGLAGEQF

J: TRBJ1-2
D: -
V: TRBV9
size: many
CDR3: ASSVDGYGYT

J: TRBJ2-1
D: -
V: TRBV11-3
size: few
CDR3: ASSLDPGEHNEQF

J: TRBJ2-7
D: TRBD2
V: TRBV11-2
size: -
CDR3: ASSSGTSGIGQY

J: TRBJ1-1
D: -
V: TRBV9
size: -
CDR3: ASSPLGGGAF

J: TRBJ2-5
D: -
V: TRBV4-2
size: -
CDR3: ASSYKETQY

J: TRBJ2-3
D: TRBD1
V: TRBV5-1
size: once
CDR3: ASSTGQGADTQY

J: TRBJ2-5
D: -
V: TRBV18
size: -
CDR3: ASSPRAEGRETQY

J: TRBJ2-3
D: -
V: TRBV2
size: -
CDR3: ASSNGGITDTQY

J: TRBJ2-1
D: -
V: TRBV5-1
size: -
CDR3: ASSLAGPGQQF

J: TRBJ2-1
D: -
V: TRBV29-1
size: few
CDR3: SVQGSSYNEQF

J: TRBJ1-6
D: -
V: TRBV6-1
size: -
CDR3: ASSVARNSPLH

J: TRBJ1-4
D: -
V: TRBV18
size: -
CDR3: ASSPGFGARNEKLF

J: TRBJ1-2
D: -
V: TRBV11-2
size: -
CDR3: ASSLDLGDGYT

J: TRBJ1-2
D: TRBD1
V: TRBV4-1
size: many
CDR3: ASSATGVVGGYT